This T cell receptor beta chain comes out of a study of T-cell reconstitution after alpha-beta-depleted transplantation in children. General study results and limits: After transplant, high TCRbeta diversity at day 60 in some patients arose from surviving recipient T cells and thymic progenitors. The origin of alpha-beta T cells about two months after transplant was reportedly several hundred expanded graft clones. Newly generated T cells supplied most T-cell counts and diversity one year post-transplant.

Unique molecular identifiers were used to barcode this TCRbeta library. TCRdb itself ran the PCR reads through MiXCR, one entry per CDR3 protein. Here the sample spans 100,000 or so distinct CDR3 sequences, under 7% being singletons. From germline, CDR1 is SGHRS and CDR2 YFSETQ. The V end lost 4 bases, the J end lost 2 bases, and 16 bases lay between the germline ends. There are 15 residues in the CDR3. This clonotype was detected many times. The antigen is not known. The sample here was PBMCs, mostly from graft donor cells, taken 60 days after TCRalphabeta/CD19-depleted stem cell transplant. The V call is TRBV5-1, the J call TRBJ2-7, with D tentatively TRBD2 (5 bases). The sequence came from a female patient aged 2 to 10 who had a stem cell transplant for Fanconi anemia, so the T cells may come from the graft donor. The DNA of the CDR3 is TGCGCCAGCAGCCCCGTGAGCGGAGACACCTACGAGCAGTACTTC. Translation: CASSPVSGDTYEQYF.